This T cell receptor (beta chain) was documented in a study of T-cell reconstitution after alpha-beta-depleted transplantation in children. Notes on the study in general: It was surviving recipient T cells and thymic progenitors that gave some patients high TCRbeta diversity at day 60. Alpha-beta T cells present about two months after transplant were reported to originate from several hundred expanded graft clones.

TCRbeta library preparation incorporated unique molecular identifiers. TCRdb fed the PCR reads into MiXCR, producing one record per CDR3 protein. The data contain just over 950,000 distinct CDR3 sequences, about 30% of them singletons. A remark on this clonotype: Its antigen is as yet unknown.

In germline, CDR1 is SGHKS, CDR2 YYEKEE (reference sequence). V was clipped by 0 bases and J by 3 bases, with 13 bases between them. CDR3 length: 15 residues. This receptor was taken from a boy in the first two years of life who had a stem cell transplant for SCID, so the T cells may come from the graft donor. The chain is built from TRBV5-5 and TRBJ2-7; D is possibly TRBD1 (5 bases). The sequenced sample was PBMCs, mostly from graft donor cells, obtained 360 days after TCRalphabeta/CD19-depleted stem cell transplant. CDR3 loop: CASSLGPGIGYEQYF. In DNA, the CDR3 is TGTGCCAGCAGCTTGGGGCCAGGGATCGGCTACGAGCAGTACTTC.